This T cell receptor (beta chain) was recovered during a study of OX40 agonist ivuxolimab in advanced cancers. Study context: Antecedent anti-PD-1, anti-PD-L1 or anti-CTLA-4 therapy was permissible, with 40% having received some. Study-wide results and caveats: The expanded peripheral T cells' antigen specificity was not determined.

Germline CDR1 ENHRY, CDR2 SYGVKD. The CDR3 has 15 residues. Trimming pared 3 bases from V and 3 bases from J, leaving 14 bases between. Notes on this clone: Its specificity is not known.

Libraries were prepared by immunoSEQ multiplex PCR; TCRdb keeps only in-frame clonotypes and omits some of them. The sample consists of roughly 53,000 clones, less than 90% of them appearing once. The origin of this receptor is an adult with an advanced solid tumor such as melanoma, head and neck, liver or kidney cancer. The chain joins TRBV10-3 to TRBJ1-1; unclear D gene. Sequencing was performed on CD4+ or CD8+ T cells sorted from blood, taken in a trial of the OX40 agonist ivuxolimab. The CDR3 spells CAISDSSSMDTEAFF. CDR3 DNA: TGTGCCATCAGTGATAGTTCGAGTATGGACACTGAAGCTTTCTTT.